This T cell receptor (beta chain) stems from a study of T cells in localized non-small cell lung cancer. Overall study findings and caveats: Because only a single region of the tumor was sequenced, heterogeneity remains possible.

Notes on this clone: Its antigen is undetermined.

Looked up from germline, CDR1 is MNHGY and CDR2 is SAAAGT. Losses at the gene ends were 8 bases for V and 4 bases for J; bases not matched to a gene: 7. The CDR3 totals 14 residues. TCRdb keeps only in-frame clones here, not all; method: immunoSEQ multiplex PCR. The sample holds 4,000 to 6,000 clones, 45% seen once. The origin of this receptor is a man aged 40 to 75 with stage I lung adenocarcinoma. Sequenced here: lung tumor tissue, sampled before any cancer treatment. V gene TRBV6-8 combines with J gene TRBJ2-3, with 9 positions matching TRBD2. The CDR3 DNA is TGTGCCAGCGCCGGCGGGGGGGCCGCAGATACGCAGTATTTT. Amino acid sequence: CASAGGGAADTQYF.